Following are 23 T cell receptor beta chains from one sample sequenced in a study of response to subunit inactivated influenza vaccine. TCRdb reprocessed the RT-PCR reads via MiXCR and lists one record per CDR3 protein. The sample holds 500,000 to 600,000 distinct CDR3 sequences, approximately 11% seen once. Separately, the same data were catalogued under a study of T cells expressing NK-cell markers. In that study: Researchers built TCR beta cDNA using 5'RACE template switching with UMIs.

The material was PBMCs from blood, obtained on the day of vaccination. Receptors were obtained from a middle-aged man who received an inactivated influenza vaccine.

This clonotype turned up a few times. The chain carries TRBV7-2 and TRBJ2-1, with 7 bases that match TRBD1. Germline CDR1 SGHTA, CDR2 FQGNSA. The length of the CDR3 is 14 residues. V was clipped by 5 bases and J by 5 bases; unmatched bases: 6. CDR3 sequence (DNA): TGTGCCAGCAGCGACAGGGCTAGTGACAATGAGCAGTTCTTC. It translates to CASSDRASDNEQFF.

The chain carries TRBV6-5 and TRBJ1-3; D not certain. The germline CDR1 and CDR2 sequences are MNHEY and SVGAGI. Trimming shortened V by 0 bases and J by 5 bases, and 8 bases separated the two germline ends. The length of the CDR3 is 14 residues. In nucleotides, the CDR3 is TGTGCCAGCAGTTACTCTGAGTCAAGAAACACCATATATTTT. Translating it yields CASSYSESRNTIYF.

The chain recombines TRBV20-1 with TRBJ1-1; possibly TRBD1 for D (5 bases). CDR1 and CDR2 from the germline V gene are DFQATT and SNEGSKA (reference sequence). The V end was cut by 6 bases, the J end by 7 bases, with 18 bases between. The CDR3 spans 13 residues. The CDR3 loop is CSASDGGRLEAFF. DNA of the CDR3: TGCAGTGCCAGTGATGGGGGGAGGCTTGAAGCTTTCTTT.

There are a few counts of this clonotype. The chain couples TRBV5-5 to TRBJ2-7; 8 nucleotides line up with TRBD1. With V trimmed by 4 bases and J by 2 bases, 2 bases remained unmatched. Germline V gives CDR1 SGHKS, CDR2 YYEKEE (reference sequence). This CDR3 is 13 amino acids long. CDR3 sequence: CASSRDRPYEQYF. CDR3 in DNA: TGTGCCAGCAGCCGGGACAGGCCCTACGAGCAGTACTTC.

V and J are TRBV11-2 and TRBJ1-1; D not resolved. Trimming pared 0 bases from V and 4 bases from J, leaving 9 bases between. The CDR3 has 14 amino acids. CDR1 is SGHAT and CDR2 is FQNNGV in the germline V gene. The CDR3 region has the DNA TGTGCCAGCAGCTTAGAGAGGGCCCTCACTGAAGCTTTCTTT. This codes for CASSLERALTEAFF.

This clonotype came up many times. V is TRBV5-5 and J is TRBJ2-2; D not resolved. Deletions cut 2 bases from V and 6 bases from J, with 8 bases between. The CDR3 is 13 amino acids. CDR1 is SGHKS and CDR2 is YYEKEE in the germline V gene (reference sequence). The CDR3 DNA reads TGTGCCAGCAGCTTTGTGGGGTCCGGGGAGCTGTTTTTT. Protein: CASSFVGSGELFF. Filled out from reference TRBV5-5 and TRBJ2-2, the complete variable domain reads DAGVTQSPTHLIKTRGQQVTLRCSPISGHKSVSWYQQVLGQGPQFIFQYYEKEERGRGNFPDRFSARQFPNYSSELNVNALLLGDSALYLCASSFVGSGELFFGEGSRLTVL.

This clonotype occurred a few times. V gene TRBV28 combines with J gene TRBJ2-5, with D tentatively TRBD1 (6 bases). The V gene lost 6 bases and the J gene lost 0 bases, with 23 bases spanning the gap. The CDR3 contains 18 residues. Germline V gene lookup returns CDR1 MDHEN and CDR2 SYDVKM. Written as DNA, the CDR3 is TGTGCCAGCAGCCATCAGGACAGTCCTACGGGTTACCAAGAGACCCAGTACTTC. Translation gives CASSHQDSPTGYQETQYF.

This chain connects TRBV29-1 to TRBJ1-4, with 9 bases lining up with TRBD1. From germline, CDR1 is SQVTM and CDR2 ANQGSEA. With V trimmed by 6 bases and J by 10 bases, 9 bases remained unmatched. The CDR3 is made up of 13 amino acids. In DNA form, the CDR3 reads TGCAGCGTAGCTACAGGGGGCGTCGGAAAACTGTTTTTT. Translated: CSVATGGVGKLFF. The whole variable domain, remainder taken from reference TRBV29-1 and TRBJ1-4, is SAVISQKPSRDICQRGTSLTIQCQVDSQVTMMFWYRQQPGQSLTLIATANQGSEATYESGFVIDKFPISRPNLTFSTLTVSNMSPEDSSIYLCSVATGGVGKLFFGSGTQLSVL.

The chain is built from TRBV11-2 and TRBJ2-7; D not resolved. The V and J ends lost 1 base and 1 base respectively, with 11 bases between them. The CDR3 is 15 residues long. The germline gives CDR1 SGHAT, CDR2 FQNNGV. CDR3 bases: TGTGCCAGCAGCTTAGGGGCAGCATATTCCTACGAGCAGTACTTC. Its protein product is CASSLGAAYSYEQYF.

The chain has TRBV9 and TRBJ2-1; D is perhaps TRBD1 (5 bases). This CDR3 region has 12 residues. The V end was cut by 3 bases, the J end by 15 bases, with 16 bases between. Germline V gene sequence: CDR1 SGDLS, CDR2 YYNGEE. The CDR3 sequence is CASSEVRGERFF. The DNA of the CDR3 is TGTGCCAGCAGCGAGGTTAGGGGCGAGAGGTTCTTC.

This clonotype turned up a few times. This chain connects TRBV20-1 to TRBJ2-3; TRBD1 agrees at 10 bases. Trimming at V came to 1 base and at J to 4 bases, leaving 2 bases not matched to a gene. The length of the CDR3 is 14 residues. CDR1 DFQATT and CDR2 SNEGSKA come from the germline V gene (reference sequence). The CDR3 sequence is CSARVGTGADTQYF. The DNA for the CDR3 is TGCAGTGCTAGAGTTGGGACAGGGGCAGATACGCAGTATTTT.

The chain joins TRBV7-9 to TRBJ1-4; D is unclear. Trimming left V 1 base short and J 5 bases short, with 11 bases between. This CDR3 comprises 15 residues. Germline CDR1 is SEHNR and CDR2 is FQNEAQ (reference sequence). CDR3 bases: TGTGCCAGCAGCTTAGAAGGCAACCCCAATGAAAAACTGTTTTTT. Translated, it gives CASSLEGNPNEKLFF.

Remarks on this clonotype: A read error may be the cause here, since a much bigger clone is one base away. For the CDR3, the DNA is TGTGCCTGCAATTACGGTAGCAATCAGCCCCAGCATTTT. Protein sequence: CACNYGSNQPQHF. The chain joins TRBV2 to TRBJ1-5; D remains ambiguous. CDR3 length: 13 residues. The germline gives CDR1 SNHLY, CDR2 FYNNEI. V lost 11 bases and J 0 bases, leaving 11 bases between the germline ends.

This clonotype was recorded a few times. The chain couples TRBV7-2 to TRBJ1-1; 7 positions match TRBD1. Germline V gene data show CDR1 as SGHTA and CDR2 as FQGNSA. With V trimmed by 8 bases and J by 1 base, 4 bases remained unmatched. The CDR3 totals 13 residues. The DNA of the CDR3 is TGTGCCAGCGGGCGGGACAGGAACACTGAAGCTTTCTTT. It specifies CASGRDRNTEAFF.

V is TRBV15 and J is TRBJ1-5; TRBD1 might be the D (5 bases). The germline V and J ends were trimmed by 3 bases and 3 bases, with 9 bases remaining between them. Germline V CDR1 and CDR2: LNHNV, YYDKDF (reference sequence). This CDR3 is built from 14 residues. CDR3 bases: TGTGCCACCAGCAGGGGGGAAGTCAATCAGCCCCAGCATTTT. Translating gives CATSRGEVNQPQHF. The variable domain in full, with the rest retrieved from reference TRBV15 and TRBJ1-5, is DAMVIQNPRYQVTQFGKPVTLSCSQTLNHNVMYWYQQKSSQAPKLLFHYYDKDFNNEADTPDNFQSRRPNTSFCFLDIRSPGLGDTAMYLCATSRGEVNQPQHFGDGTRLSIL.

This clonotype was picked up a small number of times. The J gene is TRBJ1-1, the V gene TRBV21-1; the D call of TRBD1 is as the table states it, not checked on the DNA. TRBV21-1 is termed a pseudogene. This CDR3 is built from 18 residues. The DNA of the CDR3 is TGTGCCAGCAGCAAAATAGGACAGGGGGTATTAAGTAGCACTGAAGCTTTCTTT. As protein: CASSKIGQGVLSSTEAFF.

The rearrangement links TRBV7-9 to TRBJ2-1, with 11 bases fitting TRBD2. Germline CDR1 and CDR2: SEHNR and FQNEAQ (reference sequence). This CDR3 has 16 residues. After removal of 4 bases from V and 9 bases from J, the junction contained 11 bases not matched to a gene. The CDR3 spells CASSYNLQTSGIEQFF. The CDR3 DNA reads as TGTGCCAGCAGCTATAACCTTCAGACTAGCGGGATTGAGCAGTTCTTC.

The rearrangement joins TRBV7-2 to TRBJ2-7; perhaps D is TRBD1 or TRBD2 (7 bases each). Germline-derived CDR1 and CDR2 are SGHTA and FQGNSA. The CDR3 covers 15 residues. Trimming cost V 1 base and J 3 bases, with 13 bases left between them. CDR3 nucleotides: TGTGCCAGCAGCTTAGTTGGGAGGGGGCACTACGAGCAGTACTTC. Translation gives CASSLVGRGHYEQYF.

The table lists this clonotype with a few counts. V and J are TRBV10-3 and TRBJ2-2, with D unclear. There are 16 residues in the CDR3. CDR1 and CDR2 from the germline V gene are ENHRY and SYGVKD. V was clipped by 0 bases and J by 6 bases, with 14 bases between them. The CDR3 reads CAISESVPPRAGELFF. The CDR3 nucleotides read TGTGCCATCAGTGAGTCGGTACCCCCCCGGGCCGGGGAGCTGTTTTTT.

CDR3 in DNA: TGTGCCATCAGCCCGTCGTGGGTGTCAGACAATTCACCCCTCCACTTT. This gives the protein CAISPSWVSDNSPLHF. This rearrangement joins TRBV10-3 to TRBJ1-6; D is uncertain. The V gene lost 6 bases and the J gene lost 7 bases, with 19 bases spanning the gap. Germline CDR1 is ENHRY and CDR2 is SYGVKD. The CDR3 has 16 amino acids.

This clonotype was detected only a few times. The chain uses TRBV4-2 and TRBJ2-1, with TRBD2 matching 14 bases. The length of the CDR3 is 19 residues. The germline V gene has CDR1 LGHNA and CDR2 YNFKEQ. Losses at the gene ends were 4 bases for V and 4 bases for J; bases not matched to a gene: 12. The CDR3 sequence: CASSPVVATSGGGYNEQFF. Written as DNA, the CDR3 is TGTGCCAGCAGCCCAGTCGTTGCGACTAGCGGGGGGGGATACAATGAGCAGTTCTTC.

This clonotype was found a few times. The chain carries TRBV4-2 and TRBJ2-7, with 9 bases that match TRBD2. The CDR3 covers 16 residues. Germline trimming cut 4 bases from V and 3 bases from J; bases unmatched to any gene: 10. The germline V gene has CDR1 LGHNA and CDR2 YNFKEQ. This CDR3 is CASSPGLATVLYEQYF. The CDR3 DNA reads TGTGCCAGCAGCCCAGGACTAGCGACAGTCCTCTACGAGCAGTACTTC.

The gene calls are TRBV12-3 or TRBV12-4 and TRBJ2-7; D unresolved. CDR3 size: 14 residues. V lost 5 bases, J lost 7 bases, and 18 bases lay in between. The CDR3 DNA reads TGTGCCAGCAGTCGTGGGCGCGTAGCTACTGAGCAGTACTTC. Translation: CASSRGRVATEQYF.